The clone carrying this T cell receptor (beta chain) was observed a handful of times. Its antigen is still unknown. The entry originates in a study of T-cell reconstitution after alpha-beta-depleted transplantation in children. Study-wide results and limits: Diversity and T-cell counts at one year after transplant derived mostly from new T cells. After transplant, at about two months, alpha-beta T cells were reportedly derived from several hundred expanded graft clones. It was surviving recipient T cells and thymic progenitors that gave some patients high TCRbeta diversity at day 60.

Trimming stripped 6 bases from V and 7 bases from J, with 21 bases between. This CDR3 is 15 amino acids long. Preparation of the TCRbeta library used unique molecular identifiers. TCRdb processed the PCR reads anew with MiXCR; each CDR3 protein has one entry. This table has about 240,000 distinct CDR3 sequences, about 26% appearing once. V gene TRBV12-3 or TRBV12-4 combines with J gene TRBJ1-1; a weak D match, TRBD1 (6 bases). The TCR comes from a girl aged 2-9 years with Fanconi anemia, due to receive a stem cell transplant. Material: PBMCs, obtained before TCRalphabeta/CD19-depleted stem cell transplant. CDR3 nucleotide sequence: TGTGCCAGCAGGGAGCAGACAGGACCTGTTTGTGAAGCTTTCTTT. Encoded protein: CASREQTGPVCEAFF.